The entry below describes one T cell receptor (beta chain). The sample comes from a study of Ad26.COV2.S vaccination and SARS-CoV-2 variants. Assay used: immunoSEQ multiplex PCR; TCRdb lists only in-frame clones, some missing. The sample holds 300,000 to 400,000 clones; around nine tenths are singletons and the top ten take 5%. Specified treatment: around 19 received Ad26.COV2.S at low or high dose, single or two shots; roughly 5 received placebo; per-sample allocation not given. Samples came from day 63 after the first vaccine or placebo injection. V was pared by 2 bases and J by 10 bases, with 2 bases of the junction left unmatched. The CDR3 is 12 residues long. Germline CDR1 and CDR2: LNHDA and SQIVND (reference sequence).

The sequence was collected from a person between 18 and 60 years old who received the Ad26.COV2.S COVID-19 vaccine or a placebo. V and J are TRBV19 and TRBJ2-1; 7 nucleotides match TRBD2. This material consisted of peripheral blood, taken in a trial of Ad26.COV2.S vaccine versus placebo. The CDR3 nucleotides read TGTGCCAGTAGTATAACGCGGGGGGAGCAGTTCTTC. The encoded protein is CASSITRGEQFF.